The TCR beta chain described here comes from a study of response to subunit inactivated influenza vaccine. The study's findings and limits: The authors proposed limited new T cell recruitment per seasonal influenza vaccination.

From the RT-PCR reads, TCRdb called clonotypes with MiXCR, one entry per CDR3 protein. The sample shows approximately 500,000 distinct CDR3 sequences, 12% to 15% of them seen only once. This clonotype occurred many times. Its specificity is unknown. Germline-derived CDR1 and CDR2 are LNHDA and SQIVND (reference sequence). V trimming: 0 bases; J trimming: 6 bases; junction bases outside the gene matches: 4. This CDR3 has 16 residues. The genes are TRBV19 and TRBJ2-1; 11 bases align to TRBD1. The sequence was collected from a man aged 50-60 years who received an inactivated influenza vaccine. Sequenced material: PBMCs from blood, taken 12 days after vaccination. For the CDR3, the DNA is TGTGCCAGTAGTATAGAAGGGGGGACAGGGGGCAATGAGCAGTTCTTC. This encodes CASSIEGGTGGNEQFF.